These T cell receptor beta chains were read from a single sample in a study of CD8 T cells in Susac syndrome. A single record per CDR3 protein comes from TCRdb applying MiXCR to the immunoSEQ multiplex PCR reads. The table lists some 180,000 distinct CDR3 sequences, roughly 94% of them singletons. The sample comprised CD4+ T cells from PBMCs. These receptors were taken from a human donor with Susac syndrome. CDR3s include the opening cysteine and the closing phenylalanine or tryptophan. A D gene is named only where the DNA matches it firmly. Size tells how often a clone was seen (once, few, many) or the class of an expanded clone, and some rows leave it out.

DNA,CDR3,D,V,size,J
TGTGCCAGCACCCCCTTCCAGAGCTCCTACGAGCAGTACTTC,CASTPFQSSYEQYF,-,TRBV28,-,TRBJ2-7
TGCAGTGCTAGCGGACTAGCGGGGGAGCAGTACTTC,CSASGLAGEQYF,TRBD2,TRBV20-1,-,TRBJ2-7
TGTGCCAGCAGCCGGACAGTCGAGCAGTACTTC,CASSRTVEQYF,-,TRBV11-2,-,TRBJ2-7
TGTGCCAGCAGTAACCGGGACAGGGGTTTGAGGGGCTACACCTTC,CASSNRDRGLRGYTF,TRBD1,TRBV6-5,-,TRBJ1-2
TGTGCCAGCCAACGAGAACAGGGGATACGTCATGGCTACACCTTC,CASQREQGIRHGYTF,TRBD1,TRBV6-1,-,TRBJ1-2
TGTGCCAGCTCAACGGATGGGGGGCGAGAGACCCAGTACTTC,CASSTDGGRETQYF,-,TRBV18,-,TRBJ2-5
TGTGCCAGCGCAAGGACAGGGGCCTACGAGCAGTACTTC,CASARTGAYEQYF,TRBD1,TRBV4-2,-,TRBJ2-7
TGTGCCACCAGCAGACAGGAAAGACAGGGGGACACTGAAGCTTTCTTT,CATSRQERQGDTEAFF,TRBD1,TRBV15,-,TRBJ1-1
TGTGCCAGCAGCCTTACAGGGGTGGGCTATGGCTACACCTTC,CASSLTGVGYGYTF,TRBD1,TRBV12-3/TRBV12-4,-,TRBJ1-2
TGTGCCAGCAGTACCGACAGGGAGGAAAAACTGTTTTTT,CASSTDREEKLFF,TRBD1,TRBV27,-,TRBJ1-4
TGCAGTGCTGCCCGGAGTACGCAGGAGACCCAGTACTTC,CSAARSTQETQYF,-,TRBV20-1,-,TRBJ2-5
TGCGCCAGCAGCCGGATCCGGGAGGGCAATGAAAAACTGTTTTTT,CASSRIREGNEKLFF,-,TRBV4-1,once,TRBJ1-4
TGCAGTGCACCGCCGGGCGGGGACACTGAAGCTTTCTTT,CSAPPGGDTEAFF,-,TRBV20-1,-,TRBJ1-1
TGCAGTGCTAGAGAAGGGAGAGGGGGACTAGCGGGAGTTGAGTACTTC,CSAREGRGGLAGVEYF,TRBD2,TRBV20-1,-,TRBJ2-7
TGTGCCTGGAGTCCCCGGACTAGCGGAGTTTACGGGCAGTACTTC,CAWSPRTSGVYGQYF,TRBD2,TRBV30,-,TRBJ2-7
TGCAGTGCTTCCGACAGGTTATTCTACGAGCAGTACTTC,CSASDRLFYEQYF,-,TRBV20-1,-,TRBJ2-7
TGTGCCAGCAGTTTTTCCGGGACTAGCGGGATGATTCAAGAGACCCAGTACTTC,CASSFSGTSGMIQETQYF,TRBD2,TRBV28,-,TRBJ2-5
TGTGCCCGGGGCAGCATAACCTATGGCTACACCTTC,CARGSITYGYTF,-,TRBV30,-,TRBJ1-2
TGTGCCACCAGTGATTCCGGACTCGTTAACAATGAGCAGTTCTTC,CATSDSGLVNNEQFF,-,TRBV24-1,-,TRBJ2-1
TGTGCCAGCAGCCAGACAGGGGAATCACCCCTCCACTTT,CASSQTGESPLHF,TRBD1,TRBV3-1,-,TRBJ1-6
TGTGCCAGCAGTTACCTACGGATCTCTGGGGCCAACGTCCTGACTTTC,CASSYLRISGANVLTF,-,TRBV6-5,-,TRBJ2-6
TGTGCCAGCAGTTTATGGGCTTCAGGCGGAGGGGGAAACATTCAGTACTTC,CASSLWASGGGGNIQYF,-,TRBV28,once,TRBJ2-4
TGTGCCTGGAGCCTCGGTATCGCCCCCAATCAGCCCCAGCATTTT,CAWSLGIAPNQPQHF,-,TRBV30,-,TRBJ1-5
TGTGCCAGCAGCTCCAAACGGACGACAGTCCAAGAGACCCAGTACTTC,CASSSKRTTVQETQYF,-,TRBV7-2,-,TRBJ2-5
TGTGCTAGTGGAGACAGTAGGACAGCCTATAGCAATCAGCCCCAGCATTTT,CASGDSRTAYSNQPQHF,-,TRBV12-5,-,TRBJ1-5
TGTGCCAGCAGCTTAGAACCAAACACAGATACGCAGTATTTT,CASSLEPNTDTQYF,-,TRBV7-6,few,TRBJ2-3
TGTGCCAGCTCACCCCCTACTGAAGATACGCAGTATTTT,CASSPPTEDTQYF,-,TRBV18,-,TRBJ2-3
TGTGCCACCAAAGCTCGGCAGGACTCCTACGAGCAGTACTTC,CATKARQDSYEQYF,-,TRBV24-1,-,TRBJ2-7
TGTGCCAGCACCCAACGGGGGCAGTTCTTC,CASTQRGQFF,-,TRBV6-7,-,TRBJ2-1
TGTGCCTGGAGTGAAGGGGGACAGAAAGCTTTCTTT,CAWSEGGQKAFF,TRBD1,TRBV30,-,TRBJ1-1
TGTGCTAGTGCGGACTCCCCTGGTTGGACCCAGTACTTC,CASADSPGWTQYF,-,TRBV12-5,-,TRBJ2-5
TGTGCCAGCAGCTTAGGAACTGGAAACACCATATATTTT,CASSLGTGNTIYF,-,TRBV5-4,-,TRBJ1-3
TGTGCCTGGAGTCCACTGGGACAGGGTAGGAGCACAGATACGCAGTATTTT,CAWSPLGQGRSTDTQYF,TRBD1,TRBV30,-,TRBJ2-3
TGTGCCAGCACCGCAGTTTCTGGGACCGGGGAGCTGTTTTTT,CASTAVSGTGELFF,-,TRBV12-3/TRBV12-4,-,TRBJ2-2
TGTGCCAGCACCTTAGCGACAGTTGGGGGTGAAGCTTTCTTT,CASTLATVGGEAFF,-,TRBV7-2,-,TRBJ1-1
TGTGCCAGCAGTTACTCGCGGGGGACGGGACAGCCCCAGCATTTT,CASSYSRGTGQPQHF,-,TRBV6-5,-,TRBJ1-5
TGCGCCAGCAGCCAAGTTGGACAGGGGGACGAGCAGTACTTC,CASSQVGQGDEQYF,TRBD1,TRBV4-3,-,TRBJ2-7